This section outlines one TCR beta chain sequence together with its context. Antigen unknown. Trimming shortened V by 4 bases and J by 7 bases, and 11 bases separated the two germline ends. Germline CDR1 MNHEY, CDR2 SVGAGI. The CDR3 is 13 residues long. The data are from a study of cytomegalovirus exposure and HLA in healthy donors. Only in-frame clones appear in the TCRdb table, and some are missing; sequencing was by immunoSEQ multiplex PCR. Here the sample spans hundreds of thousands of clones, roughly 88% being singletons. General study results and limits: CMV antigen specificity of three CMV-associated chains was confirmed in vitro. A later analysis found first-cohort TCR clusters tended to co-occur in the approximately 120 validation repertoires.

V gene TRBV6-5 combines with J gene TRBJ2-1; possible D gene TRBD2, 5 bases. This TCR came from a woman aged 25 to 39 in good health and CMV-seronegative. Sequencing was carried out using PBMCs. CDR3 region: CASSSGVMNEQFF. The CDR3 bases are TGTGCCAGCAGTTCCGGGGTGATGAATGAGCAGTTCTTC.